This T cell receptor (beta chain) was profiled in a study of identical twins' blood T cells. General study findings and limits: Twin similarity might stem from environmental factors, not only genetics.

The CDR3 has 11 residues. Germline CDR1 reads DFQATT; CDR2 reads SNEGSKA (reference sequence). Trimming took off 6 bases at V and 5 bases at J, with 11 bases between the two ends. As for this clonotype: What it binds is unknown.

Each TCR cDNA library carried sample-specific barcodes on both ends. TCRdb processed the 5' RACE reads anew with MiXCR; each CDR3 protein has one entry. The sample carries a few hundred thousand distinct CDR3 sequences, about 28% recorded once. The V gene is TRBV20-1, the J gene TRBJ2-7; D remains ambiguous. Sequenced sample: PBMCs. The receptor was isolated from a woman aged 18-49 years in good health. CDR3 coding DNA: TGCAGTGCCTTCTCCTATGACGAGCAGTACTTC. It translates to CSAFSYDEQYF.